This T cell receptor beta chain is drawn from a study of T cells in women clearing cervical HPV infection. Study details: Women with histologically confirmed HPV16-related CIN3 or worse, 2 with invasive cancer, served as cases. HLA type stays a possible confounder, typing being limited. Study-wide results and limits: Effector/memory and HPV-specific T cells were not isolated, and association timing is unknown.

This CDR3 has 12 amino acids. The ends were cut back, 4 bases at V and 7 bases at J, with 7 bases in the middle. Germline V gene data show CDR1 as LNHDA and CDR2 as SQIVND (reference sequence). HPV was found by MY09/MY11 PCR and dot-blot genotyping. Generated by immunoSEQ multiplex PCR, the TCRdb table keeps only in-frame clones and is missing some. Its table lists under 45,000 clones. In regard to this clone: Its antigen is not known. The read comes to an end 3 residues before the CDR3 does, leaving the germline J gene to fill in the end.

The chain couples TRBV19 to TRBJ2-2; D is ambiguous. The receptor was isolated from a woman between 18 and 75 years old with a cervical HPV16 infection that either progressed to CIN3+ or cleared (not recorded which). The sample comprised blood buffy coat. The CDR3 bases that were read are TGTGCCAGTAGTACCCCCCGCGGGGAG. Residues: CASSTPRGE. The whole CDR3 protein is CASSTPRGELFF.